The text below deals with one TCR beta chain. Its target is not known. The sample is drawn from a study of tumor-infiltrating lymphocytes in glioblastoma multiforme. General observations from the study: Only one glioblastoma patient had TCR and mutation analysis. Detected clone frequencies may not reflect cell counts, being RNA-based.

TCRB libraries came from RNA via three nested multiplex PCR rounds. No unique molecular identifiers were described for these TCRB libraries. TCRdb redid the calling of the multiplex PCR reads with MiXCR, one entry per CDR3 protein. The sample includes roughly 13,000 distinct CDR3 sequences, around 66% of them seen just once. This CDR3 spans 15 amino acids. Germline V gene data show CDR1 as SGHAT and CDR2 as FQNNGV. Trimming removed 4 bases at V and 3 bases at J, with 16 bases between. The rearrangement uses TRBV11-2 and TRBJ2-7, with D perhaps TRBD1 or TRBD2 (5 bases each). The clonotype comes from a male donor with glioblastoma. The sequenced sample was brain tumor tissue. The CDR3 nucleotides read TGTGCCAGCAGCTCTCCCGGGGCCTTCGGCTACGAGCAGTACTTC. It encodes CASSSPGAFGYEQYF.